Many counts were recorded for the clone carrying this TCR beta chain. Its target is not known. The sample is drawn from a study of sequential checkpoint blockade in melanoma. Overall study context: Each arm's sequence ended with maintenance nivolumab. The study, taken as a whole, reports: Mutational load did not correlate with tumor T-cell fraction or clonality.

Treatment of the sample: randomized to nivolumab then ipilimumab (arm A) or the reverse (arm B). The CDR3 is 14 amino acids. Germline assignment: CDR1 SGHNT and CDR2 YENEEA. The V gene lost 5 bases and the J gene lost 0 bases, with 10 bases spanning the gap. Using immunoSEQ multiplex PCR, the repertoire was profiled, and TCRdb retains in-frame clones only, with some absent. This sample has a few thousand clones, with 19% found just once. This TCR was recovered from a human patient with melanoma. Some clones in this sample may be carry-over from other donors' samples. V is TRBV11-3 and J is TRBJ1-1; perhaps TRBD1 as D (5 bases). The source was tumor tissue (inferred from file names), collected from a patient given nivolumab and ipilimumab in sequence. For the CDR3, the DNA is TGTGCCAGCAGCGGTGGGACCCTGAACACTGAAGCTTTCTTT. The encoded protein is CASSGGTLNTEAFF.